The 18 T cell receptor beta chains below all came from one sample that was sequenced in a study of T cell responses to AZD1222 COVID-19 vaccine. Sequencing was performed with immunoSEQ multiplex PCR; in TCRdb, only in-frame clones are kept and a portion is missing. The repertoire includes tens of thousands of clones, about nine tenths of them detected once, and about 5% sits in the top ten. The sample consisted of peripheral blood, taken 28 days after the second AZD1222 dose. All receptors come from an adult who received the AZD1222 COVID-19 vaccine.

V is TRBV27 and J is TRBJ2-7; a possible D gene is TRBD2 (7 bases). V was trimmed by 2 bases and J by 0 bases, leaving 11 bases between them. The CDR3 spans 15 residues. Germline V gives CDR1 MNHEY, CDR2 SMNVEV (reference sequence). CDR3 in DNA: TGTGCCAGCAGTTTACTGGGGGGGCCCTCCTACGAGCAGTACTTC. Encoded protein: CASSLLGGPSYEQYF.

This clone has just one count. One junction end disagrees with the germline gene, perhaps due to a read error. The CDR3 sequence is CAGRGLNTEAFF. Here the CDR3 DNA reads TGTGCCGGCAGGGGGCTGAACACTGAAGCTTTCTTT. The chain combines TRBV28 with TRBJ1-1, with 8 bases fitting TRBD1. The CDR3 sequence is 12 residues long. The V gene's germline CDR1 is MDHEN and CDR2 SYDVKM.

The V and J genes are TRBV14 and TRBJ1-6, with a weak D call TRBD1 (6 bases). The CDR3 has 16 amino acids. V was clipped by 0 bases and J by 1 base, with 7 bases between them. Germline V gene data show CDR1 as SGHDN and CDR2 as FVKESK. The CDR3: CASSQDTGSYNSPLHF. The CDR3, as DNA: TGTGCCAGCAGCCAAGATACAGGGTCCTATAATTCACCCCTCCACTTT.

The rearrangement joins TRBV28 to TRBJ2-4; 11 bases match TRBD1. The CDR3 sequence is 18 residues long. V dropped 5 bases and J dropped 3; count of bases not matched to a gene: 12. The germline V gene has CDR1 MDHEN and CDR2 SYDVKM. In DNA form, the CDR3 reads TGTGCCAGCAGTCCCCGGGACAGGGGGTCTTTTAGCAAAAACATTCAGTACTTC. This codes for CASSPRDRGSFSKNIQYF.

CDR3 protein: CASSLGGSTEAFF. For the CDR3, the DNA is TGTGCCAGCAGTTTAGGGGGGAGCACTGAAGCTTTCTTT. The gene calls are TRBV12-3 or TRBV12-4 and TRBJ1-1, with a possible D match to TRBD1 (5 bases). Trimming removed 1 base from V and 4 bases from J, with 7 bases in between. This CDR3 spans 13 amino acids.

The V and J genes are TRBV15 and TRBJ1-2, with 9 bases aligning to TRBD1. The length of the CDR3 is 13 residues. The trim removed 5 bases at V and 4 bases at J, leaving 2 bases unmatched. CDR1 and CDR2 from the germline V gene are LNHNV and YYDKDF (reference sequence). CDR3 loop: CATSDRGFYGYTF. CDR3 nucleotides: TGTGCCACCAGCGACAGGGGGTTCTATGGCTACACCTTC.

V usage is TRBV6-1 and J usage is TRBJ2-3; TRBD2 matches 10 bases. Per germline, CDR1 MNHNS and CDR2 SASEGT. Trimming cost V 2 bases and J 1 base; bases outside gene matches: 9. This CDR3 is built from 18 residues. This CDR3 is CASSERSSGGGGTDTQYF. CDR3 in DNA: TGTGCCAGCAGTGAACGTTCTAGCGGGGGTGGAGGCACAGATACGCAGTATTTT.

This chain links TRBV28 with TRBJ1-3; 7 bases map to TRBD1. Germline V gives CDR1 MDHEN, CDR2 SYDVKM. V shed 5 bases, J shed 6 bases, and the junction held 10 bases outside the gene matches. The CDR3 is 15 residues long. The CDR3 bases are TGTGCCAGCAGTAGGGGACAGAGCTTTGCAAACACCATATATTTT. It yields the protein CASSRGQSFANTIYF.

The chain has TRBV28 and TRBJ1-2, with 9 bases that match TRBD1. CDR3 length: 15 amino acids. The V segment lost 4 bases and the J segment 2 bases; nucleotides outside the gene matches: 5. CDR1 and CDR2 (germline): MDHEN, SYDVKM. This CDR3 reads CASSSTGGTNYGYTF. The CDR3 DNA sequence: TGTGCCAGCAGTTCAACAGGGGGCACGAACTATGGCTACACCTTC.

The CDR3 nucleotides are TGTGCCAGCAGCGCTGGGACAGGGGGCTACTCACCCCTCCACTTT. Amino acids: CASSAGTGGYSPLHF. The J gene is TRBJ1-6, the V gene TRBV2; 12 bases are shared with TRBD1. Trimming took 6 bases from V and 10 from J; bases not matched to a gene: 7. The CDR3 sequence is 15 residues long. In germline, CDR1 is SNHLY, CDR2 FYNNEI.

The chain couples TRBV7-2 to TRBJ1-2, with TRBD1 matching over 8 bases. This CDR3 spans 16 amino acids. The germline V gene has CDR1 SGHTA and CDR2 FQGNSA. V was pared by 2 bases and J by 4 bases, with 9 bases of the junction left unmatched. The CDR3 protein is CASSLLSTGAGYGYTF. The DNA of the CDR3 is TGTGCCAGCAGCTTACTGTCGACAGGGGCGGGCTATGGCTACACCTTC.

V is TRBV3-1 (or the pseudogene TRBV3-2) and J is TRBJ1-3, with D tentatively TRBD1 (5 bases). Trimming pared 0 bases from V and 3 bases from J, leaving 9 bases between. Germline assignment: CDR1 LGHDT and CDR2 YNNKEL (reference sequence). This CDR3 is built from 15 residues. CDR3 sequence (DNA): TGTGCCAGCAGCCAAGACGCCACAGGTGGAAACACCATATATTTT. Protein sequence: CASSQDATGGNTIYF.

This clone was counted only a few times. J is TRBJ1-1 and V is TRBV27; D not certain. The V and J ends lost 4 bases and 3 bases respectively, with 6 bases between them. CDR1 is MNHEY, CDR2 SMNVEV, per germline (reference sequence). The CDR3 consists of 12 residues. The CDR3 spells CASSSTDTEAFF. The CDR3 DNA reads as TGTGCCAGCAGTTCCACCGACACTGAAGCTTTCTTT.

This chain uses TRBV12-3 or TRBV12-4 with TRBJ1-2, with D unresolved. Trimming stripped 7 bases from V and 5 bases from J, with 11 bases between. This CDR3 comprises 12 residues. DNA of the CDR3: TGTGCCAGCACCCATAGCCCTTATGGCTACACCTTC. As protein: CASTHSPYGYTF.

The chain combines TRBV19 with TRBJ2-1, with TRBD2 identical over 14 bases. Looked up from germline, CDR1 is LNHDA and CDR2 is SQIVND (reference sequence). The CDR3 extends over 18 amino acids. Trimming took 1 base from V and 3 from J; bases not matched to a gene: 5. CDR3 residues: CASSIGLAGGPGYNEQFF. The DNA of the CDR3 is TGTGCCAGTAGTATAGGACTAGCGGGGGGGCCAGGCTACAATGAGCAGTTCTTC.

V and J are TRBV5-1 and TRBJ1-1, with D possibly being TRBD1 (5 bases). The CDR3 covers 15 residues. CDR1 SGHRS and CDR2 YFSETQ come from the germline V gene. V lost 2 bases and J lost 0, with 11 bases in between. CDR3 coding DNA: TGCGCCAGCAGCTTTACCGGGGGAATGAACACTGAAGCTTTCTTT. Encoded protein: CASSFTGGMNTEAFF. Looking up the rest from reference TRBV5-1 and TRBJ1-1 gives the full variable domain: KAGVTQTPRYLIKTRGQQVTLSCSPISGHRSVSWYQQTPGQGLQFLFEYFSETQRNKGNFPGRFSGRQFSNSRSEMNVSTLELGDSALYLCASSFTGGMNTEAFFGQGTRLTVV.

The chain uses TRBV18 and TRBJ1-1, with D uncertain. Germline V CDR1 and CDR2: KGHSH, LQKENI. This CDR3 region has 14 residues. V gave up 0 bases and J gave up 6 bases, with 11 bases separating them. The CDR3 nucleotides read TGTGCCAGCTCACCACCAAGCGGGCCCTCTGAAGCTTTCTTT. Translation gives CASSPPSGPSEAFF. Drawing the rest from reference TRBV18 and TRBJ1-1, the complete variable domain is NAGVMQNPRHLVRRRGQEARLRCSPMKGHSHVYWYRQLPEEGLKFMVYLQKENIIDESGMPKERFSAEFPKEGPSILRIQQVVRGDSAAYFCASSPPSGPSEAFFGQGTRLTVV.

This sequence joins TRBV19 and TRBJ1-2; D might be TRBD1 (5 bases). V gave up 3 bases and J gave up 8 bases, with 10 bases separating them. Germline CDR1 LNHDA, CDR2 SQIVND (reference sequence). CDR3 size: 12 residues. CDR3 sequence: CASSMQGRGYTF. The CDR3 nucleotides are TGTGCCAGTAGTATGCAGGGTCGGGGCTACACCTTC. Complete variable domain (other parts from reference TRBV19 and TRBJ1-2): DGGITQSPKYLFRKEGQNVTLSCEQNLNHDAMYWYRQDPGQGLRLIYYSQIVNDFQKGDIAEGYSVSREKKESFPLTVTSAQKNPTAFYLCASSMQGRGYTFGSGTRLTVV.